This TCR beta chain was sequenced for a study of blood T cell repertoires in COVID-19. Original processing notes: Estimates of nucleated cell counts were drawn from the amplification of reference gene primers. Sequencing used immunoSEQ multiplex PCR; TCRdb keeps in-frame clones, though not all of them. The D gene and trimming were derived from the DNA, and the V and J assignments and clone size from that table. Found here are over 95,000 clones, over 70% of them singletons; the top ten hold under 2%. The length of the CDR3 is 16 residues. Trimming cost V 2 bases and J 6 bases, with 14 bases left between them. Per the germline V gene, CDR1 is MNHEY and CDR2 is SMNVEV (reference sequence).

The origin of this receptor is a man aged 50-60 years with acute or convalescent COVID-19. The rearrangement joins TRBV27 to TRBJ1-6, with TRBD1 as a possible D gene (6 bases). Input material: peripheral blood. The CDR3 region has the DNA TGTGCCAGCAGTTTACAGGGGATGGGGCTTAATTCACCCCTCCACTTT. Translation: CASSLQGMGLNSPLHF.